The rows below give T cell receptor beta chains drawn from one sample of a study of blood T cells in healthy people across ages. TCRdb called the 5' RACE reads again in MiXCR, with one record for every CDR3 protein. The sample has roughly 700,000 distinct CDR3 sequences, about a third seen once. Sequenced material: blood. The receptors come from a woman aged 80 or older in good health. CDR3s include the opening cysteine and the closing phenylalanine or tryptophan. The D gene is left open where the match is weak. Size values are once, few and many counts, or a class for expanded clones, and some rows have none.

cdr3_aa: CASSEQDTQYF; cdr3_nt: TGTGCCAGCTCCGAGCAAGATACGCAGTATTTT; j_call: TRBJ2-3; clone_size: many; cdr3_length: 11; v_call: TRBV18; d_call: -
cdr3_aa: CASSQGVWGSPYSGNTIYF; cdr3_nt: TGTGCCAGCAGCCAAGGAGTGTGGGGCAGCCCTTACTCTGGAAACACCATATATTTT; j_call: TRBJ1-3; clone_size: few; cdr3_length: 19; v_call: TRBV3-1; d_call: -
cdr3_aa: CATTRGRDTGELFF; cdr3_nt: TGTGCCACCACGCGGGGTCGGGACACCGGGGAGCTGTTTTTT; j_call: TRBJ2-2; clone_size: -; cdr3_length: 14; v_call: TRBV7-2; d_call: -
cdr3_aa: CASSPRAAHGYGYTF; cdr3_nt: TGTGCCAGCAGCCCTCGGGCGGCCCACGGTTATGGCTACACCTTC; j_call: TRBJ1-2; clone_size: many; cdr3_length: 15; v_call: TRBV7-2; d_call: -
cdr3_aa: CAWRRQGSFYEQYF; cdr3_nt: TGTGCCTGGAGAAGGCAGGGATCCTTCTACGAGCAGTACTTC; j_call: TRBJ2-7; clone_size: many; cdr3_length: 14; v_call: TRBV30; d_call: -
cdr3_aa: CASSYDRGSSIETQYF; cdr3_nt: TGTGCCAGCAGTTACGACCGGGGCTCTAGTATAGAGACCCAGTACTTC; j_call: TRBJ2-5; clone_size: many; cdr3_length: 16; v_call: TRBV6-5; d_call: -
cdr3_aa: CASSLALQTDTQYF; cdr3_nt: TGCGCCAGCAGCTTGGCCTTACAAACAGATACGCAGTATTTT; j_call: TRBJ2-3; clone_size: many; cdr3_length: 14; v_call: TRBV5-1; d_call: -
cdr3_aa: CASSQVRLAGGWGWYNEQFF; cdr3_nt: TGCGCCAGCAGCCAAGTTAGACTAGCGGGAGGATGGGGGTGGTACAATGAGCAGTTCTTC; j_call: TRBJ2-1; clone_size: -; cdr3_length: 20; v_call: TRBV4-3; d_call: TRBD2
cdr3_aa: CSASYPDRDGYTF; cdr3_nt: TGCAGTGCTAGCTACCCTGACAGGGATGGCTACACCTTC; j_call: TRBJ1-2; clone_size: few; cdr3_length: 13; v_call: TRBV20-1; d_call: TRBD1
cdr3_aa: CASKISTGSEPQHF; cdr3_nt: TGTGCCAGCAAAATCTCGACAGGGTCGGAGCCCCAGCATTTT; j_call: TRBJ1-5; clone_size: few; cdr3_length: 14; v_call: TRBV2; d_call: TRBD1
cdr3_aa: CASSWGTGQADYEQYF; cdr3_nt: TGCGCCAGCAGCTGGGGAACGGGACAGGCGGACTACGAGCAGTACTTC; j_call: TRBJ2-7; clone_size: -; cdr3_length: 16; v_call: TRBV5-1; d_call: TRBD1
cdr3_aa: CASSYSTGRYEQYF; cdr3_nt: TGTGCCAGCAGTTACTCGACAGGGAGGTACGAGCAGTACTTC; j_call: TRBJ2-7; clone_size: many; cdr3_length: 14; v_call: TRBV6-5; d_call: -
cdr3_aa: CASSPTGQGTSPLHF; cdr3_nt: TGTGCCAGCAGCCCTACGGGACAGGGGACTTCACCCCTCCACTTT; j_call: TRBJ1-6; clone_size: -; cdr3_length: 15; v_call: TRBV6-6; d_call: TRBD1
cdr3_aa: CASSSTGAERYF; cdr3_nt: TGTGCCAGTAGCTCTACAGGGGCTGAGCGGTACTTC; j_call: TRBJ2-7; clone_size: -; cdr3_length: 12; v_call: TRBV7-9; d_call: TRBD1
cdr3_aa: CASSLPRSPGGDYGYTF; cdr3_nt: TGTGCCAGCAGCTTACCGAGGAGTCCGGGAGGCGACTATGGCTACACCTTC; j_call: TRBJ1-2; clone_size: -; cdr3_length: 17; v_call: TRBV13; d_call: -
cdr3_aa: CASSASFSNQPQHF; cdr3_nt: TGTGCCAGCAGTGCATCATTTAGCAATCAGCCCCAGCATTTT; j_call: TRBJ1-5; clone_size: few; cdr3_length: 14; v_call: TRBV6-1; d_call: -
cdr3_aa: CASSVGGEQFF; cdr3_nt: TGTGCCAGCAGTGTCGGCGGGGAGCAGTTCTTC; j_call: TRBJ2-1; clone_size: many; cdr3_length: 11; v_call: TRBV6-6; d_call: -
cdr3_aa: CATSRVVRDYGYTF; cdr3_nt: TGTGCCACCAGCAGAGTAGTCAGGGACTATGGCTACACCTTC; j_call: TRBJ1-2; clone_size: many; cdr3_length: 14; v_call: TRBV15; d_call: -
cdr3_aa: CAWSVPLEQVF; cdr3_nt: TGTGCCTGGAGTGTACCCCTCGAGCAGGTCTTC; j_call: TRBJ2-1; clone_size: -; cdr3_length: 11; v_call: TRBV30; d_call: -
cdr3_aa: CASSLGQVTDTQYF; cdr3_nt: TGTGCCAGCAGCTTAGGGCAGGTTACAGATACGCAGTATTTT; j_call: TRBJ2-3; clone_size: -; cdr3_length: 14; v_call: TRBV5-6; d_call: -
cdr3_aa: CASSQVGNSGNTIYF; cdr3_nt: TGCGCCAGCAGCCAAGTAGGAAATTCTGGAAACACCATATATTTT; j_call: TRBJ1-3; clone_size: -; cdr3_length: 15; v_call: TRBV4-1; d_call: -
cdr3_aa: CSAVAGDLRDF; cdr3_nt: TGCAGTGCCGTAGCGGGGGACCTAAGGGATTTC; j_call: TRBJ2-1; clone_size: -; cdr3_length: 11; v_call: TRBV20-1; d_call: TRBD2
cdr3_aa: CASSTQGAREQYF; cdr3_nt: TGTGCCAGCAGCACACAGGGGGCGCGGGAGCAGTACTTC; j_call: TRBJ2-4; clone_size: -; cdr3_length: 13; v_call: TRBV7-2; d_call: TRBD1
cdr3_aa: CASSKRDNTEAFF; cdr3_nt: TGTGCCAGCAGCAAACGGGATAACACTGAAGCTTTCTTT; j_call: TRBJ1-1; clone_size: -; cdr3_length: 13; v_call: TRBV21-1; d_call: -
cdr3_aa: CSATPSGGDSNQPQHF; cdr3_nt: -; j_call: TRBJ1-5; clone_size: many; cdr3_length: 16; v_call: TRBV20-1; d_call: -
cdr3_aa: CASSSPDSYGYTF; cdr3_nt: TGTGCCAGCAGTTCCCCGGACAGTTATGGCTACACCTTC; j_call: TRBJ1-2; clone_size: -; cdr3_length: 13; v_call: TRBV12-3/TRBV12-4; d_call: -
cdr3_aa: CASSAGSGGPTRAYEQYF; cdr3_nt: TGTGCCAGCAGCGCGGGATCGGGGGGCCCAACAAGGGCCTACGAGCAGTACTTC; j_call: TRBJ2-7; clone_size: once; cdr3_length: 18; v_call: TRBV7-3; d_call: -
cdr3_aa: CTSSQVQAEQYF; cdr3_nt: TGTACCAGCAGCCAAGTACAAGCCGAGCAGTACTTC; j_call: TRBJ2-7; clone_size: -; cdr3_length: 12; v_call: TRBV14; d_call: -
cdr3_aa: CASRSAGERFF; cdr3_nt: TGTGCCAGCCGGTCCGCCGGGGAGCGGTTTTTT; j_call: TRBJ2-2; clone_size: -; cdr3_length: 11; v_call: TRBV7-3; d_call: -
cdr3_aa: CASSYDGTPRTEAFF; cdr3_nt: TGTGCCAGCAGTTACGACGGGACCCCCAGGACTGAAGCTTTCTTT; j_call: TRBJ1-1; clone_size: -; cdr3_length: 15; v_call: TRBV6-5; d_call: -
cdr3_aa: CASSDPRDTQYF; cdr3_nt: TGTGCCAGCAGTGATCCCAGGGATACGCAGTATTTT; j_call: TRBJ2-3; clone_size: many; cdr3_length: 12; v_call: TRBV2; d_call: -
cdr3_aa: CASSLAQGARNIQYF; cdr3_nt: TGCGCCAGCAGCTTGGCCCAGGGGGCTCGGAACATTCAGTACTTC; j_call: TRBJ2-4; clone_size: many; cdr3_length: 15; v_call: TRBV5-1; d_call: TRBD1
cdr3_aa: CASKVGGGVQETQYF; cdr3_nt: TGTGCCAGCAAGGTCGGCGGGGGGGTTCAAGAGACCCAGTACTTC; j_call: TRBJ2-5; clone_size: many; cdr3_length: 15; v_call: TRBV12-3/TRBV12-4; d_call: TRBD2
cdr3_aa: CASWTRYGYTF; cdr3_nt: TGTGCCAGTTGGACGAGGTATGGCTACACCTTC; j_call: TRBJ1-2; clone_size: -; cdr3_length: 11; v_call: TRBV19; d_call: -
cdr3_aa: CASSLRGQGPGEQYF; cdr3_nt: TGTGCCAGCAGCTTAAGGGGACAGGGTCCTGGGGAGCAGTACTTC; j_call: TRBJ2-7; clone_size: many; cdr3_length: 15; v_call: TRBV7-9; d_call: TRBD1
cdr3_aa: CASSSPLAGPDTQYF; cdr3_nt: TGTGCCAGCAGCTCACCACTAGCGGGGCCAGATACGCAGTATTTT; j_call: TRBJ2-3; clone_size: -; cdr3_length: 15; v_call: TRBV7-6; d_call: TRBD2
cdr3_aa: CSARDLMRGQSTEAFF; cdr3_nt: TGCAGTGCTAGAGACCTGATGAGGGGTCAAAGCACTGAAGCTTTCTTT; j_call: TRBJ1-1; clone_size: -; cdr3_length: 16; v_call: TRBV20-1; d_call: -
cdr3_aa: CASSFGTPSYNEQFF; cdr3_nt: TGCGCCAGCAGCTTCGGGACCCCGAGCTACAATGAGCAGTTCTTC; j_call: TRBJ2-1; clone_size: few; cdr3_length: 15; v_call: TRBV5-1; d_call: -
cdr3_aa: CSVELGGGGTGERFF; cdr3_nt: TGCAGCGTTGAATTAGGCGGGGGAGGCACCGGGGAGCGGTTTTTT; j_call: TRBJ2-2; clone_size: few; cdr3_length: 15; v_call: TRBV29-1; d_call: TRBD2
cdr3_aa: CASSAGTVIAEAFF; cdr3_nt: TGTGCCAGCAGTGCGGGGACAGTAATCGCTGAAGCTTTCTTT; j_call: TRBJ1-1; clone_size: few; cdr3_length: 14; v_call: TRBV12-3/TRBV12-4; d_call: TRBD1